One sample yielded the 22 T cell receptor beta chains listed below, sequenced in a study of CXCR3 chemokines and chemotherapy response in bladder cancer. TCRdb independently ran MiXCR on the PCR reads; one entry per CDR3 protein. The sample yields under 3,000 distinct CDR3 sequences, 15% to 20% seen once. The biological material was taken from a patient whose treatment included neoadjuvant chemotherapy. These receptors came from a human donor with bladder cancer that responded to neoadjuvant chemotherapy.

This clonotype is labeled as medium-sized. The V call is TRBV19, the J call TRBJ2-4; TRBD2 aligns across 8 bases. Germline CDR1 reads LNHDA; CDR2 reads SQIVND (reference sequence). This CDR3 comprises 13 residues. Germline trimming cut 4 bases from V and 6 bases from J; bases unmatched to any gene: 2. The CDR3 region has the DNA TGTGCCAGTAGTAGTAGCGGGATAAACATTCAGTACTTC. Residues: CASSSSGINIQYF.

This clonotype came up many times. The chain employs TRBV30 and TRBJ2-1; 16 bases agree with TRBD2. J was trimmed by 0 bases and V by 8 bases; bases with no gene match: 4. CDR3 length: 16 amino acids. Germline V gives CDR1 GTSNPN, CDR2 SVGIG (reference sequence). This CDR3 reads CAGTSGRAGSYNEQFF. As DNA, the CDR3 is TGTGCCGGGACTAGCGGGAGGGCCGGCTCCTACAATGAGCAGTTCTTC.

This clonotype was detected many times. The rearrangement links TRBV15 to TRBJ1-2; a weak D match, TRBD1 (5 bases). The CDR3 contains 13 residues. The V gene lost 5 bases and the J gene lost 3 bases, with 10 bases spanning the gap. Germline CDR1 reads LNHNV; CDR2 reads YYDKDF (reference sequence). Here the CDR3 DNA reads TGTGCCACCAGCCCGGGGGAGGACTATGGCTACACCTTC. Its protein product is CATSPGEDYGYTF.

This chain joins TRBV6-2 or TRBV6-3 and TRBJ2-7; 8 positions agree with TRBD1. Germline V CDR1 and CDR2: MNHEY, SVGEGT. V shed 3 bases and J 1 base; nucleotides not matched to a gene: 2. This CDR3 comprises 14 residues. CDR3: CASSYRTGSYEQYF. CDR3 DNA: TGTGCCAGCAGTTATCGGACAGGGTCCTACGAGCAGTACTTC.

This clonotype was found many times. The chain recombines TRBV15 with TRBJ2-7; perhaps TRBD1 as D (7 bases). Germline values: CDR1 LNHNV, CDR2 YYDKDF (reference sequence). Trimming cost V 4 bases and J 1 base, with 14 bases left between them. The CDR3 covers 15 residues. The CDR3 region has the DNA TGTGCCACCAGCACTCAGGGGGGAAAATCCTACGAGCAGTACTTC. Its translation is CATSTQGGKSYEQYF.

At least ten counts were recorded for this clonotype. The chain uses TRBV20-1 and TRBJ2-7; D could derive from TRBD1 or TRBD2 (5 bases each). This CDR3 contains 12 residues. V was pared by 3 bases and J by 3 bases, with 9 bases between. Germline V CDR1 and CDR2: DFQATT, SNEGSKA (reference sequence). CDR3 loop: CSASGTHYEQYF. Written as DNA, the CDR3 is TGCAGTGCTAGCGGGACCCACTACGAGCAGTACTTC.

This clonotype has a count of ten or more. The chain recombines TRBV15 with TRBJ1-2, with 9 positions matching TRBD1. The germline CDR1 and CDR2 sequences are LNHNV and YYDKDF (reference sequence). The CDR3 totals 17 residues. The J segment lost 8 bases and the V segment lost 2 bases, leaving 15 bases of the junction unmatched. The CDR3 bases are TGTGCCACCAGCAGACCATCTGGGACAGGGAATACCTTGGGCTACACCTTC. Translating it yields CATSRPSGTGNTLGYTF. The full variable domain, completed using reference TRBV15 and TRBJ1-2, is DAMVIQNPRYQVTQFGKPVTLSCSQTLNHNVMYWYQQKSSQAPKLLFHYYDKDFNNEADTPDNFQSRRPNTSFCFLDIRSPGLGDTAMYLCATSRPSGTGNTLGYTFGSGTRLTVV.

The table lists this clonotype with a count of one. The chain links TRBV7-2 to TRBJ2-1, with D perhaps matching TRBD2 (7 bases). Trimming stripped 5 bases from V and 7 bases from J, with 36 bases between. The CDR3 is made up of 21 amino acids. Germline V CDR1 and CDR2: SGHTA, FQGNSA. The CDR3 bases are TGTGCCAGCAGCCGACGGGCGGTCGGAGATTTAGGGGGGGGCGCATGGAATGAGCAGTTCTTC. This gives the protein CASSRRAVGDLGGGAWNEQFF.

This clonotype has ten or more counts. The chain combines TRBV6-1 with TRBJ1-3; no clear D. Germline CDR1 reads MNHNS; CDR2 reads SASEGT. V was cut by 1 base and J by 0 bases, with 10 bases left in between. The CDR3 extends over 16 amino acids. CDR3 region: CASSEGQAISGNTIYF. The DNA of the CDR3 is TGTGCCAGCAGTGAAGGGCAGGCCATCTCTGGAAACACCATATATTTT.

Of note for this clonotype: This likely reflects a read error, since a far larger clone is one base away. Here the CDR3 reads CASSYSSVAARTQYF. The CDR3 region has the DNA TGTGCCAGCAGTTACTCGAGCGTGGCCGCCAGGACCCAGTACTTC. This sequence joins TRBV6-6 and TRBJ2-5; D gene uncertain. The length of the CDR3 is 15 residues. The germline V gene encodes CDR1 MNHNY and CDR2 SVGAGI (reference sequence). V lost 0 bases to trimming and J lost 7 bases, with 15 bases between them.

By sample fraction, this clonotype is medium-sized. The chain carries TRBV11-2 and TRBJ1-6; TRBD1 matches 7 bases. CDR1 SGHAT and CDR2 FQNNGV come from the germline V gene. Unmatched junction bases numbered 3, after V lost 3 bases and J lost 7 bases. This CDR3 has 14 amino acids. As DNA, the CDR3 is TGTGCCAGCAGCTTGACAGGGACCAATTCACCCCTCCACTTT. It yields the protein CASSLTGTNSPLHF.

The chain is built from TRBV12-5 and TRBJ1-5, with 10 nucleotides matching TRBD1. Germline CDR1 reads LGHNT; CDR2 reads FRNRAP. V gave up 0 bases and J gave up 4 bases; unmatched junction bases: 12. The CDR3 is made up of 19 amino acids. Written as DNA, the CDR3 is TGTGCTAGTGGTTTGGTACACGAGGGACAGGGGATTCGTAATCAGCCCCAGCATTTT. This gives the protein CASGLVHEGQGIRNQPQHF.

This clonotype was detected many times. The chain employs TRBV20-1 and TRBJ2-7; 8 bases line up with TRBD2. The CDR3 is made up of 13 amino acids. CDR1 is DFQATT and CDR2 is SNEGSKA in the germline V gene (reference sequence). V was clipped by 6 bases and J by 3 bases; unmatched bases: 7. The CDR3 sequence: CSALRGGNYEQYF. CDR3 nucleotide sequence: TGCAGTGCCCTCCGGGGGGGGAACTACGAGCAGTACTTC.

This clonotype is categorized as medium-sized. This sequence joins TRBV6-5 and TRBJ2-7; the match to TRBD1 covers 9 bases. V lost 2 bases, J lost 3 bases, and 8 bases stayed unmatched. The CDR3 totals 16 residues. The germline V gene has CDR1 MNHEY and CDR2 SVGAGI. In DNA form, the CDR3 reads TGTGCCAGCAGTTACGATTCCGGGACAGGGAACTACGAGCAGTACTTC. Protein product: CASSYDSGTGNYEQYF.

This clonotype was observed at least ten times. The rearrangement uses TRBV6-5 and TRBJ2-1; 8 positions match TRBD2. CDR1 is MNHEY and CDR2 is SVGAGI in the germline V gene. V dropped 6 bases and J dropped 1; count of bases not matched to a gene: 8. This CDR3 has 16 amino acids. CDR3 nucleotides: TGTGCCAGCAGCCCGGGGGGGGCTGGTTCCTACAATGAGCAGTTCTTC. Translated, it gives CASSPGGAGSYNEQFF.

In this sample, this clonotype is medium-sized. The genes are TRBV6-5 and TRBJ2-2, with D hard to call. Trimming cost V 5 bases and J 3 bases, with 10 bases left between them. Germline V gene data show CDR1 as MNHEY and CDR2 as SVGAGI. The CDR3 covers 14 residues. The CDR3 region is CASSKHGDTGELFF. DNA of the CDR3: TGTGCCAGCAGTAAACATGGAGACACCGGGGAGCTGTTTTTT.

In this sample, this clonotype turned up many times. The chain combines TRBV5-1 with TRBJ1-2; D perhaps matches TRBD1 (5 bases). Germline V CDR1 and CDR2: SGHRS, YFSETQ. This CDR3 region has 14 residues. V lost 4 bases and J lost 3, with 13 bases in between. CDR3 region: CASSMWGKDYGYTF. As DNA, the CDR3 is TGCGCCAGCAGCATGTGGGGCAAGGACTATGGCTACACCTTC.

By its share, this clonotype is medium-sized. V and J are TRBV7-2 and TRBJ1-2, with D perhaps matching TRBD1 (5 bases). The germline gives CDR1 SGHTA, CDR2 FQGNSA. There are 13 residues in the CDR3. The V end was cut by 1 base, the J end by 6 bases, with 9 bases between. CDR3 loop: CASSLGAGNGYTF. The CDR3 DNA is TGTGCCAGCAGCTTAGGGGCAGGGAATGGCTACACCTTC.

This clonotype was seen a handful of times. V is TRBV20-1 and J is TRBJ2-2, with 10 bases lining up with TRBD1. Germline V gene sequence: CDR1 DFQATT, CDR2 SNEGSKA (reference sequence). The CDR3 covers 15 residues. V lost 6 bases and J lost 3; bases outside the gene matches: 7. In DNA, the CDR3 is TGCAGTGCAACACTGGACAGGGGGGACACCGGGGAGCTGTTTTTT. This gives the protein CSATLDRGDTGELFF.

This clonotype has ten or more counts. The CDR3 DNA reads TGTGCCAGCAGCCGACAGGGAGCCTATGGCTACACCTTC. Protein: CASSRQGAYGYTF. The chain is built from TRBV14 and TRBJ1-2; 7 nucleotides match TRBD1. The CDR3 spans 13 residues. V dropped 4 bases and J dropped 4; count of bases not matched to a gene: 3. Germline V lookup: CDR1 SGHDN, CDR2 FVKESK.

This clonotype is medium-sized within its sample. The V gene is TRBV19, the J gene TRBJ2-1; TRBD1 matches 7 bases. J was trimmed by 8 bases and V by 4 bases; bases with no gene match: 14. Germline CDR1 reads LNHDA; CDR2 reads SQIVND (reference sequence). The CDR3 covers 16 residues. CDR3 residues: CASSTRRTGDIHEQFF. The CDR3 region has the DNA TGTGCCAGTAGTACCCGCAGAACAGGGGATATCCATGAGCAGTTCTTC.

The V and J genes are TRBV9 and TRBJ2-2; D is perhaps TRBD2 (5 bases). V was pared by 2 bases and J by 6 bases, with 8 bases between. The CDR3 extends over 13 amino acids. Germline-derived CDR1 and CDR2 are SGDLS and YYNGEE. CDR3 coding DNA: TGTGCCAGCAGCGTGGAGGTGGCCGGGGAGCTGTTTTTT. The encoded protein is CASSVEVAGELFF.